Below, 20 T cell receptor beta chains from the same sample are listed, as sequenced in a study of cytomegalovirus exposure and HLA in healthy donors. The primer mix had 60 Vbeta and 13 Jbeta primers. Clones were read by immunoSEQ multiplex PCR, and TCRdb kept only the in-frame ones, dropping some. The table includes around 110,000 clones, 77% detected once. The sequenced sample was PBMCs. These receptor sequences come from a male donor in good health and CMV-seronegative.

The chain couples TRBV10-2 to TRBJ2-3; TRBD2 aligns across 9 bases. Germline V gene sequence: CDR1 WSHSY, CDR2 SAAADI. V gave up 6 bases and J gave up 3 bases; unmatched junction bases: 7. This CDR3 region has 15 residues. The CDR3 DNA follows: TGCGCCAGCAGCTTTAGCGGGAGCAGGACAGATACGCAGTATTTT. Amino acids: CASSFSGSRTDTQYF.

The chain joins TRBV25-1 to TRBJ2-1; 8 nucleotides align to TRBD2. This CDR3 contains 15 residues. Trimming at V came to 1 base and at J to 5 bases, leaving 4 bases not matched to a gene. The germline gives CDR1 MGHDK, CDR2 SYGVNS. CDR3 DNA: TGTGCCAGCAGTGAATTAGTCGGGGGGGACAATGAGCAGTTCTTC. This sequence encodes CASSELVGGDNEQFF.

This chain links TRBV30 with TRBJ1-2; D is uncertain. Trimming cost V 0 bases and J 7 bases, with 15 bases left between them. Germline assignment: CDR1 GTSNPN and CDR2 SVGIG (reference sequence). This CDR3 is built from 14 residues. The CDR3 nucleotides are TGTGCCTGGAGTGTCGGGGTTTTTCTAGGTGGCTACACCTTC. Its protein product is CAWSVGVFLGGYTF.

This clone was counted only a few times. The chain links TRBV6-5 to TRBJ1-2; 9 nucleotides agree with TRBD1. This CDR3 spans 14 amino acids. The V gene's germline CDR1 is MNHEY and CDR2 SVGAGI. V shed 3 bases and J 6 bases; nucleotides not matched to a gene: 5. The CDR3 nucleotides read TGTGCCAGCAGTTATTCTGGACAGGGGAATGGCTACACCTTC. This translates into CASSYSGQGNGYTF.

To note about this clone: At one end, the junction sequence differs from germline, possibly due to a read error. The chain joins TRBV5-1 to TRBJ2-2; the match to TRBD1 covers 9 bases. Per germline, CDR1 SGHRS and CDR2 YFSETQ. This CDR3 has 16 amino acids. This chain's CDR3 is CASILDRGDGTGELFF. CDR3 coding DNA: TGCGCCAGCATCTTGGACAGGGGCGATGGCACCGGGGAGCTGTTTTTT.

This clone was observed a few times. The chain recombines TRBV5-1 with TRBJ1-4; TRBD1 is a possible D gene (5 bases). Trimming pared 6 bases from V and 5 bases from J, leaving 14 bases between. The CDR3 sequence is 14 residues long. The V gene's germline CDR1 is SGHRS and CDR2 YFSETQ. The CDR3 region has the DNA TGCGCCAGCACCCGGCGGGGACTAAATGAAAAACTGTTTTTT. This translates into CASTRRGLNEKLFF.

V gene TRBV28 combines with J gene TRBJ2-3; D not certain. V gave up 7 bases and J gave up 6 bases, with 8 bases separating them. Germline V gene sequence: CDR1 MDHEN, CDR2 SYDVKM. This CDR3 is built from 11 residues. CDR3 DNA sequence: TGTGCCAGCACCACCCGGGATACGCAGTATTTT. Translation: CASTTRDTQYF.

DNA of the CDR3: TGTGCCAGCAGCCCAGGGACAGGCTACTATGGCTACACCTTC. Amino acid sequence: CASSPGTGYYGYTF. The V call is TRBV7-6, the J call TRBJ1-2, with 8 bases that match TRBD1. In germline, CDR1 is SGHVS, CDR2 FNYEAQ. J lost 3 bases, V lost 5 bases, and 5 bases had no gene match. CDR3 size: 14 residues. The full variable domain, in which reference TRBV7-6 and TRBJ1-2 provide the parts outside the CDR3, is GAGVSQSPRYKVTKRGQDVALRCDPISGHVSLYWYRQALGQGPEFLTYFNYEAQQDKSGLPNDRFSAERPEGSISTLTIQRTEQRDSAMYRCASSPGTGYYGYTFGSGTRLTVV.

This clone showed up just a few times. The chain links TRBV19 to TRBJ2-2; TRBD1 might be the D (6 bases). V gave up 4 bases and J gave up 4 bases, with 13 bases separating them. This CDR3 has 15 amino acids. Germline V gives CDR1 LNHDA, CDR2 SQIVND (reference sequence). As DNA, the CDR3 is TGTGCCAGTAGTACCGGACAGAGCTTCACCGGGGAGCTGTTTTTT. Amino acid sequence: CASSTGQSFTGELFF.

V and J are TRBV7-6 and TRBJ2-2, with D perhaps matching TRBD2 (6 bases). Germline CDR1 reads SGHVS; CDR2 reads FNYEAQ. This CDR3 comprises 15 residues. Trimming pared 0 bases from V and 4 bases from J, leaving 9 bases between. CDR3 in amino acids: CASSLAGGGTGELFF. The CDR3 coding sequence is TGTGCCAGCAGCTTAGCGGGAGGCGGCACCGGGGAGCTGTTTTTT. Variable domain in full (rest from reference TRBV7-6 and TRBJ2-2): GAGVSQSPRYKVTKRGQDVALRCDPISGHVSLYWYRQALGQGPEFLTYFNYEAQQDKSGLPNDRFSAERPEGSISTLTIQRTEQRDSAMYRCASSLAGGGTGELFFGEGSRLTVL.

The V and J genes are TRBV25-1 and TRBJ2-1; 13 nucleotides match TRBD2. The germline gives CDR1 MGHDK, CDR2 SYGVNS. This CDR3 spans 15 amino acids. Germline trimming cut 3 bases from V and 6 bases from J; bases unmatched to any gene: 2. CDR3 sequence reads: CASSDRTSGSNEQFF. CDR3 coding DNA: TGTGCCAGCAGTGACCGGACTAGCGGGAGCAATGAGCAGTTCTTC.

On this clone: The sample has other DNA sequences that encode this CDR3 too. V gene TRBV30 combines with J gene TRBJ1-1, with D possibly being TRBD1 (6 bases). V was pared by 4 bases and J by 11 bases, with 20 bases between. CDR3 length: 13 amino acids. Germline V gives CDR1 GTSNPN, CDR2 SVGIG (reference sequence). CDR3 nucleotides: TGTGCCTGGACCCAAGGGGGGGGTGACGAGGCTTTCTTT. Protein: CAWTQGGGDEAFF.

The chain links TRBV10-1 to TRBJ2-1; the match to TRBD2 covers 8 bases. Per the germline V gene, CDR1 is WNHNN and CDR2 is SYGVQD (reference sequence). V lost 6 bases, J lost 3 bases, and 7 bases stayed unmatched. The CDR3 has 15 amino acids. CDR3: CASSTGTSNYNEQFF. Here the CDR3 DNA reads TGCGCCAGCAGCACCGGGACTAGTAACTACAATGAGCAGTTCTTC.

The chain joins TRBV6-5 to TRBJ2-5, with D possibly being TRBD2 (7 bases). Judging by the DNA end, TRBJ2-7 fits better; the J call may be wrong. Germline CDR1 reads MNHEY; CDR2 reads SVGAGI. The CDR3 has 13 amino acids. The CDR3 sequence is CASRTGGGHEQYF. CDR3 DNA sequence: TGTGCCAGCAGAACGGGGGGCGGGCACGAGCAGTACTTC.

V is TRBV5-1 and J is TRBJ1-3; D perhaps matches TRBD1 (6 bases). The CDR3 has 19 amino acids. The germline V and J ends were trimmed by 3 bases and 0 bases, with 22 bases remaining between them. Germline CDR1 and CDR2: SGHRS and YFSETQ. CDR3 protein: CASSSRGTGRIDSGNTIYF. CDR3 DNA: TGCGCCAGCAGCTCCAGGGGCACTGGAAGAATAGACTCTGGAAACACCATATATTTT.

The J gene is TRBJ2-7, the V gene TRBV18; D gene uncertain. The CDR3 is 13 amino acids. With 3 bases removed from V and 1 base from J, the gap between germline ends came to 7 bases. CDR1 is KGHSH, CDR2 LQKENI, per germline. CDR3 in amino acids: CASSPVQSYEQYF. CDR3 bases: TGTGCCAGCTCACCGGTCCAGTCCTACGAGCAGTACTTC.

This chain joins TRBV6-4 and TRBJ2-1; 10 nucleotides match TRBD2. CDR3 length: 14 residues. Germline-derived CDR1 and CDR2 are MRHNA and SNTAGT. J lost 10 bases, V lost 5 bases, and 8 bases had no gene match. The CDR3 loop is CASSSGRAYGEQFF. The DNA of the CDR3 is TGTGCCAGCAGTAGCGGGAGGGCGTACGGGGAGCAGTTCTTC.

The V call is TRBV5-1, the J call TRBJ2-7; 13 bases fit TRBD2. The junction had 7 bases not matched to a gene; V was cut back by 1 base and J by 0 bases. The CDR3 contains 18 residues. The germline CDR1 and CDR2 sequences are SGHRS and YFSETQ. The CDR3 loop reads CASSLLTTSGRSSYEQYF. The DNA for the CDR3 is TGCGCCAGCAGCTTGTTGACGACTAGCGGGAGGAGCTCCTACGAGCAGTACTTC.

In this sample, this clone turned up a few times. The V call is TRBV29-1, the J call TRBJ2-1; 7 positions match TRBD2. J gave up 2 bases and V 0 bases, and 7 bases lay outside the gene matches. The length of the CDR3 is 16 residues. Germline loops: CDR1 SQVTM, CDR2 ANQGSEA. The CDR3 DNA reads as TGCAGCGTTGAAGAGCTGGGAGGGCTGACCTACAATGAGCAGTTCTTC. Translation gives CSVEELGGLTYNEQFF.

The CDR3 bases are TGTGCCAGCAGCCAAGGAGGTCCCGGACAGGGCGAGACCCAGTACTTC. As protein: CASSQGGPGQGETQYF. The chain couples TRBV14 to TRBJ2-5, with 8 bases identical to TRBD1. Germline CDR1 SGHDN, CDR2 FVKESK. V shed 1 base and J 5 bases; nucleotides not matched to a gene: 9. The CDR3 spans 16 residues. The whole variable domain, filled in from reference TRBV14 and TRBJ2-5, reads EAGVTQFPSHSVIEKGQTVTLRCDPISGHDNLYWYRRVMGKEIKFLLHFVKESKQDESGMPNNRFLAERTGGTYSTLKVQPAELEDSGVYFCASSQGGPGQGETQYFGPGTRLLVL.